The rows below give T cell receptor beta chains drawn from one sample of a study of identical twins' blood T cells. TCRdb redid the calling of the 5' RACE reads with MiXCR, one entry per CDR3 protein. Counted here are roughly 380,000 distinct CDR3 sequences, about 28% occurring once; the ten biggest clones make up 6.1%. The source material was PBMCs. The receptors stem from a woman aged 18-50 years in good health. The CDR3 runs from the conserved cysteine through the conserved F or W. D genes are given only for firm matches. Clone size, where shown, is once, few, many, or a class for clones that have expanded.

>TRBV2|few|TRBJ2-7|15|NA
CASSEAPGDSYEQYF
TGTGCCAGCAGTGAAGCGCCAGGGGACTCCTACGAGCAGTACTTC
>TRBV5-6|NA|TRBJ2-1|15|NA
CASSLVFRQVNEQFF
TGTGCCAGCAGCTTGGTCTTTCGGCAGGTCAATGAGCAGTTCTTC
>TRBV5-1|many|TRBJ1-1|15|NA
CASSTHGGLNTEAFF
TGCGCCAGCAGCACCCACGGGGGTCTGAACACTGAAGCTTTCTTT
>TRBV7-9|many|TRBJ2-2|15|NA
CASSQLASSTGELFF
TGTGCCAGCAGCCAGCTGGCTAGCAGCACCGGGGAGCTGTTTTTT
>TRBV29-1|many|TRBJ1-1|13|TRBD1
CSARTGRDTEAFF
TGCAGCGCTCGGACAGGGAGGGACACTGAAGCTTTCTTT
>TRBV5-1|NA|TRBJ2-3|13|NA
CASSSGFTDTQYF
TGCGCCAGCAGCTCAGGATTCACAGATACGCAGTATTTT
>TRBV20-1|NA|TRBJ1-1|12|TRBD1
CSAITGGTEAFF
TGCAGTGCCATCACAGGGGGCACTGAAGCTTTCTTT
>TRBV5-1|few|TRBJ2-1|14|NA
CASSLGLVADEQFF
TGCGCCAGCAGCTTGGGACTAGTAGCGGATGAGCAGTTCTTC
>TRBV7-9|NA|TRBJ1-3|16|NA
CASSSMLRLYGNTIYF
TGTGCCAGCAGCTCCATGCTGAGGCTTTACGGAAACACCATATATTTT
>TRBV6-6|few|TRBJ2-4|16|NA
CASSYSTGLAKNIQYF
TGTGCCAGCAGTTACTCGACGGGGCTAGCCAAAAACATTCAGTACTTC